The clone carrying this TCR beta chain was seen at least ten times. The antigen remains undetermined. Assembly of TCR beta libraries relied on iRepertoire HTBI primers together with Arm-PCR of CDR3 regions. TCRdb called the multiplex PCR reads again in MiXCR, with one record for every CDR3 protein. The top ten hold approximately 8% of the sample, which has roughly 400,000 distinct CDR3 sequences, around 16% seen once. These data are taken from a study of regulatory T cells in long-lasting Graves disease. Study findings and constraints: Comparison showed that persistent patients shared more public clonotypes (2,741) than new patients (about 970).

Indicated time point: newly diagnosed GD, antithyroid drugs for less than 3 months. Making the TCR library involved RNA that had been extracted from PBMCs. These sequences were also reported in another study, on T cells in Graves' hyperthyroidism and ophthalmopathy. That source notes: HTBI primers were employed in a first-round RT-PCR of the TCR CDR3. Blood shared most expanded thyroid clonotypes above 0.001.

This TCR was recovered from a woman aged 40 to 49 with Graves disease. The sequenced sample was peripheral blood mononuclear cells (PBMCs), obtained at new diagnosis, from a patient treated with antithyroid drugs.

The CDR3 loop reads CASSGPTSGGADTQYF. DNA for the CDR3: TGTGCCAGCAGTGGCCCGACTAGCGGGGGTGCAGATACGCAGTATTTT. J is TRBJ2-3 and V is TRBV6-1; 12 nucleotides line up with TRBD2. With 4 bases clipped from V and 4 bases from J, the junction kept 6 bases outside the gene matches. Germline values: CDR1 MNHNS, CDR2 SASEGT. The CDR3 contains 16 residues.